Each of the 9 T cell receptor beta chains below was sequenced from the same sample in a study of T cell responses to AZD1222 COVID-19 vaccine. Here immunoSEQ multiplex PCR was the method, and the copy in TCRdb shows in-frame clones only, minus some. The sample contains about 150,000 clones, around 93% of which appear only once. The input for sequencing was peripheral blood, taken on day 0 of AZD1222 vaccination. All receptors derive from an adult in good health.

The chain couples TRBV27 to TRBJ1-6; TRBD1 agrees at 7 bases. The germline gives CDR1 MNHEY, CDR2 SMNVEV (reference sequence). V was pared by 1 base and J by 9 bases, with 6 bases of the junction left unmatched. The CDR3 sequence is 15 residues long. The DNA for the CDR3 is TGTGCCAGCAGTTTATTAGGGGGCACGGGTTCACCCCTCCACTTT. It specifies CASSLLGGTGSPLHF.

The rearrangement uses TRBV28 and TRBJ1-2; a weak D match, TRBD1 (5 bases). CDR3 length equals 14 residues. Germline-derived CDR1 and CDR2 are MDHEN and SYDVKM. Trimming left V 2 bases short and J 4 bases short, with 11 bases between. This chain's CDR3 is CASSLGGHGYGYTF. CDR3 bases: TGTGCCAGCAGTTTAGGGGGTCACGGCTATGGCTACACCTTC.

This clone occurred once. The genes are TRBV10-1 and TRBJ2-2; 8 bases match TRBD2. Trimming cost V 2 bases and J 4 bases; bases outside gene matches: 0. The length of the CDR3 is 14 residues. Germline-derived CDR1 and CDR2 are WNHNN and SYGVQD (reference sequence). CDR3 sequence (DNA): TGCGCCAGCAGTGAGACTAGCGGCACCGGGGAGCTGTTTTTT. Its translation: CASSETSGTGELFF.

This sequence joins TRBV7-3 and TRBJ1-1; D is possibly TRBD1 (6 bases). V lost 5 bases, J lost 3 bases, and 13 bases lay in between. Per the germline V gene, CDR1 is SGHTA and CDR2 is FQGTGA. CDR3 length: 14 amino acids. The CDR3 loop reads CASSRTGRDTEAFF. CDR3 coding DNA: TGTGCCAGCAGCCGAACAGGGAGGGACACTGAAGCTTTCTTT. Drawing the rest from reference TRBV7-3 and TRBJ1-1, the complete variable domain is GAGVSQTPSNKVTEKGKYVELRCDPISGHTALYWYRQSLGQGPEFLIYFQGTGAADDSGLPNDRFFAVRPEGSVSTLKIQRTERGDSAVYLCASSRTGRDTEAFFGQGTRLTVV.

This chain links TRBV27 with TRBJ2-2, with D tentatively TRBD1 (6 bases). The length of the CDR3 is 14 residues. Between the trimmed V and J ends, which lost 5 bases and 6 bases, there was a span of 13 bases. In germline, CDR1 is MNHEY, CDR2 SMNVEV (reference sequence). The CDR3 loop reads CASSRQARAGELFF. The CDR3 DNA is TGTGCCAGCAGTCGACAGGCAAGGGCCGGGGAGCTGTTTTTT.

The sample holds a few counts of this clone. DNA of the CDR3: TGTGCCAGTAGTATGGCCTCCCCCGGCAATCAGCCCCAGCATTTT. Its translation: CASSMASPGNQPQHF. The J gene is TRBJ1-5, the V gene TRBV19, with D hard to call. The V end was cut by 3 bases, the J end by 2 bases, with 11 bases between. The CDR3 totals 15 residues. Per germline, CDR1 LNHDA and CDR2 SQIVND (reference sequence).

The chain has TRBV18 and TRBJ2-3; no firm D call. This CDR3 spans 13 amino acids. The germline V gene has CDR1 KGHSH and CDR2 LQKENI. Trimming removed 3 bases at V and 6 bases at J, with 10 bases between. The DNA for the CDR3 is TGTGCCAGCTCACCGACCCGGCGGGATACGCAGTATTTT. Translated, it gives CASSPTRRDTQYF.

J is TRBJ2-4 and V is TRBV3-1 (or the pseudogene TRBV3-2); D call uncertain. This CDR3 is built from 14 residues. Trimming cost V 4 bases and J 4 bases, with 11 bases left between them. Germline CDR1 reads LGHDT; CDR2 reads YNNKEL (reference sequence). The CDR3 nucleotides are TGTGCCAGCAGCCCCGACAACGTGAAAAACATTCAGTACTTC. This sequence encodes CASSPDNVKNIQYF.

The J gene is TRBJ2-5, the V gene TRBV7-9, with a weak D call TRBD2 (6 bases). The V end was cut by 3 bases, the J end by 3 bases, with 8 bases between. Germline values: CDR1 SEHNR, CDR2 FQNEAQ (reference sequence). The CDR3 spans 13 residues. The CDR3 protein is CASSFGTEETQYF. The CDR3 nucleotides are TGTGCCAGCAGCTTCGGGACTGAAGAGACCCAGTACTTC.